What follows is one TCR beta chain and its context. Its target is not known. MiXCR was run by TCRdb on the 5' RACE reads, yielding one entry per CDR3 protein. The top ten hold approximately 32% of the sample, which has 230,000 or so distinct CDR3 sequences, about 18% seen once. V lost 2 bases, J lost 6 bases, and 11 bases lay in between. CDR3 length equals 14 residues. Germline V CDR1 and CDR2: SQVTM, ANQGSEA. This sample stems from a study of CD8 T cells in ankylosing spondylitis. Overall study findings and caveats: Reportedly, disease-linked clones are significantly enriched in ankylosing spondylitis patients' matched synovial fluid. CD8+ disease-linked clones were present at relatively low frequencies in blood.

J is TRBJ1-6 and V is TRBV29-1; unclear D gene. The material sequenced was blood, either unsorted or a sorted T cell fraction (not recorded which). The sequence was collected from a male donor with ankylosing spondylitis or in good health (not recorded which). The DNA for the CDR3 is TGCAGCGTTGAATTCCGGCTTTTTAATTCACCCCTCCACTTT. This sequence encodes CSVEFRLFNSPLHF.